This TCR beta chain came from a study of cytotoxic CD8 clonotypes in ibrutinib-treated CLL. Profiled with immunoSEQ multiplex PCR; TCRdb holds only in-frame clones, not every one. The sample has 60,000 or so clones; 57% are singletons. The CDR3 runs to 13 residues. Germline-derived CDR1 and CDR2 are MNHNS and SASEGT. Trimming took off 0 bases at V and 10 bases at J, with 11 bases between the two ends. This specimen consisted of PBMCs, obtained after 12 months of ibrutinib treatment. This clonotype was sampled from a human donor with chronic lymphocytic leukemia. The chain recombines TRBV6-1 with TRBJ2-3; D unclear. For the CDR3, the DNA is TGTGCCAGCAGTGAAGCAAATGGTATACCGCAGTATTTT. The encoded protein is CASSEANGIPQYF.